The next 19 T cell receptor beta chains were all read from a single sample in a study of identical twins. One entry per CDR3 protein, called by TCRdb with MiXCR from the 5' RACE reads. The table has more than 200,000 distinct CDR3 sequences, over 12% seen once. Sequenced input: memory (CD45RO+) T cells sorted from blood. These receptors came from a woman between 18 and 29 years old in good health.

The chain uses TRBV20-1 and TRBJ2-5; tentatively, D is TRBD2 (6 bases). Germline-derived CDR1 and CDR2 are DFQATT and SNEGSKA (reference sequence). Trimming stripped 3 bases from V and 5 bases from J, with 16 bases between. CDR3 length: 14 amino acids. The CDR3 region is CSARGLSGAETQYF. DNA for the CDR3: TGCAGTGCTAGGGGGTTATCGGGAGCCGAGACCCAGTACTTC.

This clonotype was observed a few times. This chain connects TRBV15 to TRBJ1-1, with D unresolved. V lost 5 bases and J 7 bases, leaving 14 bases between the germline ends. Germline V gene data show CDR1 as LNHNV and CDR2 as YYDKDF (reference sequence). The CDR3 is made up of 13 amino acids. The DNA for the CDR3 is TGTGCCACCAGCCCTCGTCTGAGCAATGAAGCTTTCTTT. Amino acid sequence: CATSPRLSNEAFF.

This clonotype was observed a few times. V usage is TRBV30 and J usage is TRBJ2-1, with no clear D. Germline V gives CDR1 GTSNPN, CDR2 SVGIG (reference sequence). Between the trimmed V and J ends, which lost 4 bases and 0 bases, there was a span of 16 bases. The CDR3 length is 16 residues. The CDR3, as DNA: TGTGCCTGGACCCCCGACGGTAGGAGCTCCTACAATGAGCAGTTCTTC. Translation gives CAWTPDGRSSYNEQFF.

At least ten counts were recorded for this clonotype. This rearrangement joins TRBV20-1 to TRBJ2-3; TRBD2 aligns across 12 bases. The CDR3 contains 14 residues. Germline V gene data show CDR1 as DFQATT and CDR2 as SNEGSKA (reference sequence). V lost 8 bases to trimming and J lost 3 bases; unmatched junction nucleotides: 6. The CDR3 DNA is TGCAGTCTACCGACTAGCGGGAGTACAGATACGCAGTATTTT. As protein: CSLPTSGSTDTQYF.

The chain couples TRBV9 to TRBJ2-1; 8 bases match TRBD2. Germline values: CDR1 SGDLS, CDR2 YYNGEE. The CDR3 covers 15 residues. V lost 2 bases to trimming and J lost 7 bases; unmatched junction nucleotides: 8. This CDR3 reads CASSVSAGGGNEQFF. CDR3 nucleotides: TGTGCCAGCAGCGTCTCAGCCGGGGGGGGGAATGAGCAGTTCTTC.

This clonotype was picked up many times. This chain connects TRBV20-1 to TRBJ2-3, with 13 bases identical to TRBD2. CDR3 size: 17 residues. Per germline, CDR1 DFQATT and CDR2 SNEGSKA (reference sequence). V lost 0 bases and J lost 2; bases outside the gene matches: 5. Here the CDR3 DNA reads TGCAGTGCTAGAGATCTGACTAGCGGGAGGTTCACAGATACGCAGTATTTT. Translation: CSARDLTSGRFTDTQYF.

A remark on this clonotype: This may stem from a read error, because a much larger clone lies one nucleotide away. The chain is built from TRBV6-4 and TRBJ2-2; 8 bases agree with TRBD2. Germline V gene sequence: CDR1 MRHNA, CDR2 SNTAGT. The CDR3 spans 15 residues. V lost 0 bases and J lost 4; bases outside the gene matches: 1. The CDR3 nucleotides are TGTGCCAGCAGTGACTCCGGGACTAGCACCGGGGAGCTGTTTTTT. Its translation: CASSDSGTSTGELFF.

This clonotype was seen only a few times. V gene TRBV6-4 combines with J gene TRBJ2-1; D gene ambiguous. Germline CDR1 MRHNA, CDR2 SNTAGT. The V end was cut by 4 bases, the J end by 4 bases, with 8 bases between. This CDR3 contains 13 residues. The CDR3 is CASSAHEYNEQFF. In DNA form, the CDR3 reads TGTGCCAGCAGTGCTCATGAATACAATGAGCAGTTCTTC.

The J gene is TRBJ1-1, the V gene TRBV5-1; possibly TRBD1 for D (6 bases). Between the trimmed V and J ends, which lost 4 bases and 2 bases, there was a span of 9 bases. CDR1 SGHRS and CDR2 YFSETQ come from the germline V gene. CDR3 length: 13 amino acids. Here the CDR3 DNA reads TGCGCCAGCAGCCAGGGGCATAACACTGAAGCTTTCTTT. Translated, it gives CASSQGHNTEAFF. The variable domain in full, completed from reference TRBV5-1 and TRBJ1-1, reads KAGVTQTPRYLIKTRGQQVTLSCSPISGHRSVSWYQQTPGQGLQFLFEYFSETQRNKGNFPGRFSGRQFSNSRSEMNVSTLELGDSALYLCASSQGHNTEAFFGQGTRLTVV.

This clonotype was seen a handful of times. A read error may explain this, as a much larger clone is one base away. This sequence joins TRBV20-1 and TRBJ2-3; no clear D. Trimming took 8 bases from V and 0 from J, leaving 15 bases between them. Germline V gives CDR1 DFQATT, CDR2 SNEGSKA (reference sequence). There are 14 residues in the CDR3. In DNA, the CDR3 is TGCAGTTCCCCGTTTGGATCTAGCACAGATACGCAGTATTTT. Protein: CSSPFGSSTDTQYF.

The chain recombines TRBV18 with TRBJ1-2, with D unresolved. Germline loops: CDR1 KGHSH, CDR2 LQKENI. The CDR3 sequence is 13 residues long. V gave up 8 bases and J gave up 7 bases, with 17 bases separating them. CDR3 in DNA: TGTGCCAGCCACGGGAACGTCCAAGGTGGCTACACCTTC. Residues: CASHGNVQGGYTF.

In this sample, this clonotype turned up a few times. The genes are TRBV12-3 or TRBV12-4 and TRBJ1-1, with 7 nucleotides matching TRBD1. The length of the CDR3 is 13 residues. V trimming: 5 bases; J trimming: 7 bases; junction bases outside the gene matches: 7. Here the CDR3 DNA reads TGTGCCAGCAGTCGCCCGGACAGGAATGAAGCTTTCTTT. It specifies CASSRPDRNEAFF.

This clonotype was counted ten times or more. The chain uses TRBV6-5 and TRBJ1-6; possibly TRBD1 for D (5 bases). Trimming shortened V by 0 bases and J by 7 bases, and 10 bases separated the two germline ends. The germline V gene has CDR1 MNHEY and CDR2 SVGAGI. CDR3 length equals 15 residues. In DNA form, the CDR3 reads TGTGCCAGCAGTTACTCGATTCAGGGAAATTCACCCCTCCACTTT. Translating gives CASSYSIQGNSPLHF.

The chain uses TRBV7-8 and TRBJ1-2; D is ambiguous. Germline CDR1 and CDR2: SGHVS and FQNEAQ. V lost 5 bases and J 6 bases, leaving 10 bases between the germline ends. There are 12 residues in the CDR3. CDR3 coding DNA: TGTGCCAGCAGCCAGAACGGGGATGGCTACACCTTC. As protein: CASSQNGDGYTF.

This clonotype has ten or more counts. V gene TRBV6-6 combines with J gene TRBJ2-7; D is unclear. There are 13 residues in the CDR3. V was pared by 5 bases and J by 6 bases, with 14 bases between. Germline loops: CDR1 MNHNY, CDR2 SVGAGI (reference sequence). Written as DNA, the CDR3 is TGTGCCAGCAGTCTTCCCTACACGGGCGAGCAGTACTTC. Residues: CASSLPYTGEQYF.

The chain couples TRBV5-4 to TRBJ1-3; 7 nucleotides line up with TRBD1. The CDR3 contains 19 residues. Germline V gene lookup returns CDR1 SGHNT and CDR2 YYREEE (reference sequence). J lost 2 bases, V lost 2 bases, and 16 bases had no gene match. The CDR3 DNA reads TGTGCCAGCAGCTTCGGACCAGCCAGGGGGGGGTCCCCTGGAAACACCATATATTTT. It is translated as CASSFGPARGGSPGNTIYF. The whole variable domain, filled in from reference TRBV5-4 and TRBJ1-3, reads ETGVTQSPTHLIKTRGQQVTLRCSSQSGHNTVSWYQQALGQGPQFIFQYYREEENGRGNFPPRFSGLQFPNYSSELNVNALELDDSALYLCASSFGPARGGSPGNTIYFGEGSWLTVV.

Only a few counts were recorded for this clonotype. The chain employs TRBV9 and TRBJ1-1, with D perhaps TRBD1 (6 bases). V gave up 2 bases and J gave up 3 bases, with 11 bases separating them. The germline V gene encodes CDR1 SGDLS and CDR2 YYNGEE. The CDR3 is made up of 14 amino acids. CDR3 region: CASSVLGGDTEAFF. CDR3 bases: TGTGCCAGCAGCGTCCTAGGGGGGGACACTGAAGCTTTCTTT.

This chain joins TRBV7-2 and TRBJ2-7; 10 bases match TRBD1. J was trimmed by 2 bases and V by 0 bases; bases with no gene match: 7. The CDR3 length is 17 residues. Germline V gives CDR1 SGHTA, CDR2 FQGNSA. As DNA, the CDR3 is TGTGCCAGCAGCTTAGCCCTCAGGACAGGGGGAGCCTACGAGCAGTACTTC. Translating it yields CASSLALRTGGAYEQYF.

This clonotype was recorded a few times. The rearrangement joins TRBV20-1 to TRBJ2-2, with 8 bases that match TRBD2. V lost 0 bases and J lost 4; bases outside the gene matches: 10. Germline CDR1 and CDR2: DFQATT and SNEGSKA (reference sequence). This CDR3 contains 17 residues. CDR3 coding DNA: TGCAGTGCTAGAGATGGACGGGAGGGCCGAGGCACCGGGGAGCTGTTTTTT. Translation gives CSARDGREGRGTGELFF.